The 22 T cell receptor beta chains below all came from one sample that was sequenced in a study of metastatic and nonmetastatic thyroid tumors. TCRdb reassembled clones from the PCR reads with MiXCR. The repertoire holds around 52,000 clones, with 25% to 35% as singletons. All patients reached thyroid surgery having received no treatment beforehand. Sequencing used blood. The origin of the receptors is a female donor with papillary thyroid cancer or a benign thyroid nodule (not recorded which). Some clones in this sample may be carry-over from other donors' samples.

This chain joins TRBV20-1 and TRBJ2-3; perhaps D is TRBD1 or TRBD2 (5 bases each). CDR1 DFQATT and CDR2 SNEGSKA come from the germline V gene (reference sequence). The CDR3 has 14 amino acids. Trimming shortened V by 4 bases and J by 2 bases, and 13 bases separated the two germline ends. CDR3 DNA: TGCAGTGCTACCATATCGGGGACCACAGATACGCAGTATTTT. Protein sequence: CSATISGTTDTQYF.

The chain employs TRBV7-9 and TRBJ2-5, with TRBD1 matching 7 bases. Germline-derived CDR1 and CDR2 are SEHNR and FQNEAQ (reference sequence). CDR3 length: 15 amino acids. Trimming removed 5 bases from V and 1 base from J; junction bases left unmatched: 7. The DNA for the CDR3 is TGTGCCAGCAGCACCTACAGGGGCAGCCAAGAGACCCAGTACTTC. Amino acids: CASSTYRGSQETQYF.

About this clone: Other DNA sequences in this specimen translate into the identical CDR3. The chain carries TRBV5-1 and TRBJ2-3; the match to TRBD2 covers 9 bases. V lost 2 bases to trimming and J lost 6 bases; unmatched junction nucleotides: 7. CDR1 and CDR2 from the germline V gene are SGHRS and YFSETQ. The CDR3 totals 15 residues. The CDR3 nucleotides are TGCGCCAGCAGCTTAGGCGGGGGGGCTCCGGATACGCAGTATTTT. Amino acids: CASSLGGGAPDTQYF.

This clone came up a few times. The gene calls are TRBV19 and TRBJ2-2, with unresolved D. V lost 5 bases and J 1 base, leaving 11 bases between the germline ends. The CDR3 extends over 15 amino acids. Per the germline V gene, CDR1 is LNHDA and CDR2 is SQIVND (reference sequence). CDR3 region: CASSANSGNTGELFF. As DNA, the CDR3 is TGTGCCAGTAGTGCGAATAGTGGGAACACCGGGGAGCTGTTTTTT.

This clone was detected only a few times. The chain joins TRBV27 to TRBJ2-1, with 12 bases identical to TRBD1. Losses at the gene ends were 5 bases for V and 5 bases for J; bases not matched to a gene: 1. The germline CDR1 and CDR2 sequences are MNHEY and SMNVEV (reference sequence). There are 14 residues in the CDR3. The CDR3: CASSRDRGHNEQFF. CDR3 coding DNA: TGTGCCAGCAGTAGGGACAGGGGGCACAATGAGCAGTTCTTC.

This clone has only a few counts. The genes are TRBV10-3 and TRBJ2-1, with D possibly matching TRBD2 (5 bases). Germline V lookup: CDR1 ENHRY, CDR2 SYGVKD. CDR3 size: 14 residues. The V end was cut by 3 bases, the J end by 8 bases, with 14 bases between. The DNA of the CDR3 is TGTGCCATCAGTGACGCCGCGGGTTCCGATGAGCAGTTCTTC. It encodes CAISDAAGSDEQFF.

The V call is TRBV28, the J call TRBJ2-1, with D maybe TRBD2 (6 bases). In germline, CDR1 is MDHEN, CDR2 SYDVKM. This CDR3 comprises 13 residues. V was pared by 4 bases and J by 6 bases, with 10 bases between. The CDR3 DNA follows: TGTGCCAGCAGTTCGCCAGCGGGCAATGAGCAGTTCTTC. Amino acids: CASSSPAGNEQFF.

V usage is TRBV6-1 and J usage is TRBJ1-5; 11 nucleotides agree with TRBD1. Germline CDR1 reads MNHNS; CDR2 reads SASEGT. CDR3 length equals 16 residues. Unmatched junction bases numbered 5, after V lost 1 base and J lost 6 bases. For the CDR3, the DNA is TGTGCCAGCAGTGAAGTTAGGGGACAGGGGGTTCAGCCCCAGCATTTT. It translates to CASSEVRGQGVQPQHF.

Sample share makes this clone medium-sized. The chain carries TRBV7-2 and TRBJ2-2, with D unresolved. V lost 5 bases, J lost 4 bases, and 11 bases lay in between. This CDR3 comprises 14 residues. Per germline, CDR1 SGHTA and CDR2 FQGNSA. CDR3 sequence: CASSPGFGTGELFF. In nucleotides, the CDR3 is TGTGCCAGCAGCCCAGGTTTTGGCACCGGGGAGCTGTTTTTT.

The gene calls are TRBV7-2 and TRBJ2-7, with TRBD2 matching over 12 bases. V dropped 5 bases and J dropped 5; count of bases not matched to a gene: 4. The CDR3 covers 14 residues. In germline, CDR1 is SGHTA, CDR2 FQGNSA. Written as DNA, the CDR3 is TGTGCCAGCAGCCTCCGGACTAGCGGGAACGAGCAGTACTTC. This gives the protein CASSLRTSGNEQYF.

This clone has just one count. The chain recombines TRBV20-1 with TRBJ1-2; TRBD1 matches 9 bases. V gave up 5 bases and J gave up 7 bases; unmatched junction bases: 5. This CDR3 has 12 residues. Germline V gene lookup returns CDR1 DFQATT and CDR2 SNEGSKA (reference sequence). As DNA, the CDR3 is TGCAGTGCTTTGGGACAGGGCGCTGGCTACACCTTC. Its protein product is CSALGQGAGYTF.

The J gene is TRBJ2-1, the V gene TRBV27; TRBD2 aligns across 14 bases. Looked up from germline, CDR1 is MNHEY and CDR2 is SMNVEV (reference sequence). Losses at the gene ends were 8 bases for V and 8 bases for J; bases not matched to a gene: 5. This CDR3 spans 14 amino acids. As DNA, the CDR3 is TGTGCCAGCTCCGGGACTAGCGGGAGTGATGAGCAGTTCTTC. Translating it yields CASSGTSGSDEQFF.

This clone showed up just a few times. The V gene is TRBV6-5, the J gene TRBJ2-1; D is unresolved. CDR3 size: 11 residues. Germline CDR1 and CDR2: MNHEY and SVGAGI. V was pared by 0 bases and J by 8 bases, with 2 bases between. CDR3 in amino acids: CASSYSHEQFF. As DNA, the CDR3 is TGTGCCAGCAGTTACTCTCATGAGCAGTTCTTC.

This clone was counted between two and nine times. The J gene is TRBJ1-5, the V gene TRBV2; TRBD1 agrees at 8 bases. Germline CDR1 SNHLY, CDR2 FYNNEI. The CDR3 consists of 15 residues. Trimming took 5 bases from V and 0 from J; bases not matched to a gene: 3. The DNA for the CDR3 is TGTGCCAGCAGTTGGGACAGGTATAGCAATCAGCCCCAGCATTTT. Its translation is CASSWDRYSNQPQHF.

The chain is built from TRBV28 and TRBJ1-1, with D possibly matching TRBD1 (5 bases). Trimming removed 2 bases from V and 7 bases from J, with 8 bases in between. The CDR3 consists of 12 residues. CDR1 is MDHEN, CDR2 SYDVKM, per germline. The CDR3 spells CASSLLQGEAFF. The CDR3 DNA reads as TGTGCCAGCAGTTTACTTCAGGGTGAAGCTTTCTTT.

The chain uses TRBV6-1 and TRBJ2-1; D unresolved. There are 10 residues in the CDR3. Trimming pared 6 bases from V and 5 bases from J, leaving 2 bases between. Germline CDR1 is MNHNS and CDR2 is SASEGT. The CDR3 DNA sequence: TGTGCCAGCAGAAACAATGAGCAGTTCTTC. It specifies CASRNNEQFF.

This clone was detected ten times or more. The J gene is TRBJ2-1, the V gene TRBV5-1, with 9 positions matching TRBD1. CDR1 is SGHRS and CDR2 is YFSETQ in the germline V gene. The CDR3 consists of 15 residues. Trimming cost V 5 bases and J 3 bases; bases outside gene matches: 6. In DNA, the CDR3 is TGCGCCAGCAGTGCGGGGACAGGGAACTACAATGAGCAGTTCTTC. This codes for CASSAGTGNYNEQFF.

The V gene is TRBV2, the J gene TRBJ2-1; TRBD1 matches at 7 bases. Trimming removed 5 bases from V and 4 bases from J; junction bases left unmatched: 2. The CDR3 is 13 amino acids. Germline values: CDR1 SNHLY, CDR2 FYNNEI. The DNA of the CDR3 is TGTGCCAGCAGTCAACAGGGGTACAATGAGCAGTTCTTC. Protein: CASSQQGYNEQFF.

J is TRBJ2-1 and V is TRBV28, with 11 bases lining up with TRBD2. V lost 3 bases, J lost 6 bases, and 10 bases stayed unmatched. Germline V gives CDR1 MDHEN, CDR2 SYDVKM. The CDR3 loop spans 17 amino acids. CDR3 region: CASSFLVSLAGGNEQFF. For the CDR3, the DNA is TGTGCCAGCAGTTTTCTCGTATCGCTAGCGGGAGGCAATGAGCAGTTCTTC.

This clone was recorded at least ten times. This rearrangement joins TRBV25-1 to TRBJ2-5, with D unclear. The V and J ends lost 1 base and 6 bases respectively, with 6 bases between them. This CDR3 contains 12 residues. The V gene's germline CDR1 is MGHDK and CDR2 SYGVNS. This chain's CDR3 is CASSELGKTQYF. The CDR3 DNA reads as TGTGCCAGCAGTGAATTAGGGAAGACCCAGTACTTC.

The J gene is TRBJ2-2, the V gene TRBV11-2; 10 bases match TRBD1. Germline assignment: CDR1 SGHAT and CDR2 FQNNGV. The length of the CDR3 is 17 residues. After removal of 7 bases from V and 4 bases from J, the junction contained 12 bases not matched to a gene. This CDR3 reads CASTLGDRGRGTGELFF. The DNA for the CDR3 is TGTGCCAGCACCTTGGGAGACAGGGGGCGCGGCACCGGGGAGCTGTTTTTT.

V gene TRBV6-2 or TRBV6-3 combines with J gene TRBJ1-5; D gene ambiguous. CDR1 is MNHEY, CDR2 SVGEGT, per germline. Trimming took off 0 bases at V and 2 bases at J, with 8 bases between the two ends. This CDR3 has 15 residues. Written as DNA, the CDR3 is TGTGCCAGCAGTTACTCACGCGGGGGCAATCAGCCCCAGCATTTT. Amino acid sequence: CASSYSRGGNQPQHF.